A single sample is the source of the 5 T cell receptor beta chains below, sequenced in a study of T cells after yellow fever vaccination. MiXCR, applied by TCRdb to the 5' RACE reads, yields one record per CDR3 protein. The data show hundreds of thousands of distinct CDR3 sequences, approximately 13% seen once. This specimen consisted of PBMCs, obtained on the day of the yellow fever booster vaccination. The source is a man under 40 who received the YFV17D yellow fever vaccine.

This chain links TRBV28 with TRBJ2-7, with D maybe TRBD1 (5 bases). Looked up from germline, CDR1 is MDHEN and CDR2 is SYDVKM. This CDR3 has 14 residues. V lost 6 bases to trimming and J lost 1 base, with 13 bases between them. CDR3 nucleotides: TGTGCCAGCAGGGCAGAACAGGATTCCTACGAGCAGTACTTC. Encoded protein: CASRAEQDSYEQYF.

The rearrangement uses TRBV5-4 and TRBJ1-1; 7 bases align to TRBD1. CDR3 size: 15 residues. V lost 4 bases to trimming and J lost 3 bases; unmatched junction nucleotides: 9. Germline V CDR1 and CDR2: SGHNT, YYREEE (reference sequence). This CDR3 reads CASSGRQGLYTEAFF. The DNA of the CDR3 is TGTGCCAGCAGCGGCAGACAGGGACTCTACACTGAAGCTTTCTTT.

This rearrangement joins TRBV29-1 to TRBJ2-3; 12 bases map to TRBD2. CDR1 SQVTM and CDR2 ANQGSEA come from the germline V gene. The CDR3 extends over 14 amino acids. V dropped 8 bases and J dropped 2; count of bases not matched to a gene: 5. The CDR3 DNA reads TGCAGCCTAAGGACTAGCGGGACCACAGATACGCAGTATTTT. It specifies CSLRTSGTTDTQYF.

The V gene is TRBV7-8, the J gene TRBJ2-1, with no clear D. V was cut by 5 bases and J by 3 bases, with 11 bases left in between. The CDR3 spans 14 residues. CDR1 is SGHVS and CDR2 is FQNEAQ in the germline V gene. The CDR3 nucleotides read TGTGCCAGCAGCCCCGGGTCCTACTACAATGAGCAGTTCTTC. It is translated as CASSPGSYYNEQFF.

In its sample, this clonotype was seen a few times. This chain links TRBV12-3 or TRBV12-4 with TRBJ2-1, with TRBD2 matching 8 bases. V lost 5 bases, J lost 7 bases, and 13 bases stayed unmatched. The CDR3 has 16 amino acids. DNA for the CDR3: TGTGCCAGCAGTCCACAAGCGGGAGTAGGAACAAATGAGCAGTTCTTC. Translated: CASSPQAGVGTNEQFF.